The 12 T cell receptor beta chains below all came from one sample that was sequenced in a study of cytomegalovirus exposure and HLA in healthy donors (dated by TCRdb to 2015 to 2018). The library was prepared using the immunoSEQ multiplex PCR assay. For the multiplex PCR, a mixture combining 60 forward primers for TCR Vbeta segments and 13 reverse primers for TCR Jbeta segments was used. Here the immuneACCESS table is served through TCRdb, limited to in-frame sequences with V and J called. Missing clones are a known gap in these copies; in checked studies unresolved V genes cover under half, and the rest lacks a known reason. The sample table contains more than 150,000 clones; only one count was recorded for roughly 79% of them. In total, the top ten clones hold over 12% of the sample. The sequencing sample was made of PBMCs. The source of these receptors is a middle-aged man in good health and CMV-seropositive.

In regard to this clone: A far larger clone is a single base away, which makes a read error likely. The CDR3 nucleotides are TGTGCCAGCAGTTTTGCTGGCGGGGTTACCTACGAGCAGTACTTC. As protein: CASSFAGGVTYEQYF. V gene TRBV6-1 combines with J gene TRBJ2-7, with D perhaps matching TRBD2 (6 bases). Trimming took off 5 bases at V and 2 bases at J, with 16 bases between the two ends. Germline V gene lookup returns CDR1 MNHNS and CDR2 SASEGT. The CDR3 has 15 amino acids.

V and J are TRBV6-1 and TRBJ1-1, with 10 positions matching TRBD1. V lost 5 bases to trimming and J lost 6 bases; unmatched junction nucleotides: 6. Germline loops: CDR1 MNHNS, CDR2 SASEGT. This CDR3 contains 14 residues. The CDR3 is CASSNDRGLAEAFF. For the CDR3, the DNA is TGTGCCAGCAGTAACGACAGGGGGCTTGCTGAAGCTTTCTTT.

This clone was detected a few times. The chain links TRBV2 to TRBJ2-5; D may be TRBD1 (6 bases). The V end lost 4 bases, the J end lost 2 bases, and 14 bases lay between the germline ends. This CDR3 is 15 amino acids long. Germline V gives CDR1 SNHLY, CDR2 FYNNEI. CDR3 protein: CASSAYLDRQETQYF. As DNA, the CDR3 is TGTGCCAGCAGTGCCTACCTGGACAGACAAGAGACCCAGTACTTC.

The rearrangement links TRBV5-1 to TRBJ2-5, with TRBD2 matching 13 bases. Germline assignment: CDR1 SGHRS and CDR2 YFSETQ. With 0 bases clipped from V and 4 bases from J, the junction kept 6 bases outside the gene matches. The CDR3 length is 17 residues. The CDR3 sequence is CASSLAGTSGALETQYF. CDR3 DNA: TGCGCCAGCAGCTTGGCTGGGACTAGCGGGGCGTTAGAGACCCAGTACTTC.

This clone was observed a handful of times. This chain joins TRBV2 and TRBJ2-1; 8 nucleotides match TRBD2. The CDR3 extends over 15 amino acids. Germline V gene sequence: CDR1 SNHLY, CDR2 FYNNEI. The trim removed 3 bases at V and 6 bases at J, leaving 7 bases unmatched. CDR3 nucleotides: TGTGCCAGCAGTGACTCGGGGGGGCCTTTCAATGAGCAGTTCTTC. It codes for CASSDSGGPFNEQFF.

The rearrangement uses TRBV6-1 and TRBJ2-1, with 7 bases identical to TRBD1. With 4 bases clipped from V and 4 bases from J, the junction kept 13 bases outside the gene matches. The germline CDR1 and CDR2 sequences are MNHNS and SASEGT. The CDR3 has 17 residues. CDR3 in amino acids: CASSALPPGTAYNEQFF. CDR3 coding DNA: TGTGCCAGCAGTGCCCTACCTCCCGGGACAGCTTACAATGAGCAGTTCTTC.

CDR3: CASTIRQGTDTQYF. Here the CDR3 DNA reads TGTGCCAGCACTATTAGACAGGGGACAGATACGCAGTATTTT. The chain is built from TRBV6-5 and TRBJ2-3; 8 positions agree with TRBD1. Trimming removed 7 bases from V and 3 bases from J; junction bases left unmatched: 6. Germline values: CDR1 MNHEY, CDR2 SVGAGI. CDR3 length equals 14 residues.

This clone showed up just a few times. The genes are TRBV5-6 and TRBJ1-2; the D is unclear. Germline loops: CDR1 SGHDT, CDR2 YYEEEE. V lost 0 bases to trimming and J lost 2 bases, with 8 bases between them. This CDR3 is built from 14 residues. The CDR3 DNA reads as TGTGCCAGCAGCTTGGGTCCCAAAAACTATGGCTACACCTTC. It yields the protein CASSLGPKNYGYTF.

CDR3 in amino acids: CASSFSGNTIYF. The DNA for the CDR3 is TGTGCCAGCAGTTTCTCAGGGAACACCATATATTTT. The chain combines TRBV28 with TRBJ1-3, with D perhaps TRBD1 (5 bases). The CDR3 has 12 amino acids. Trimming shortened V by 3 bases and J by 7 bases, and 7 bases separated the two germline ends. CDR1 is MDHEN and CDR2 is SYDVKM in the germline V gene.

The gene calls are TRBV19 and TRBJ2-2; 9 bases are shared with TRBD1. The germline V gene has CDR1 LNHDA and CDR2 SQIVND (reference sequence). The CDR3 has 16 residues. Trimming took 5 bases from V and 4 from J; bases not matched to a gene: 8. The CDR3 region is CASSPGTGRSTGELFF. In DNA, the CDR3 is TGTGCCAGTAGTCCGGGGACAGGGCGGAGCACCGGGGAGCTGTTTTTT.

V is TRBV9 and J is TRBJ2-2; TRBD1 might be the D (6 bases). Trimming stripped 3 bases from V and 2 bases from J, with 11 bases between. Germline V lookup: CDR1 SGDLS, CDR2 YYNGEE. The CDR3 runs 15 residues. The CDR3: CASSAGTPNTGELFF. In DNA form, the CDR3 reads TGTGCCAGCAGCGCCGGGACACCTAACACCGGGGAGCTGTTTTTT. The entire variable domain, with the rest obtained from reference TRBV9 and TRBJ2-2, is as follows: DSGVTQTPKHLITATGQRVTLRCSPRSGDLSVYWYQQSLDQGLQFLIQYYNGEERAKGNILERFSAQQFPDLHSELNLSSLELGDSALYFCASSAGTPNTGELFFGEGSRLTVL.

This sequence joins TRBV18 and TRBJ2-7; 7 bases match TRBD1. Germline CDR1 reads KGHSH; CDR2 reads LQKENI. This CDR3 has 15 amino acids. The trim removed 4 bases at V and 3 bases at J, leaving 9 bases unmatched. In nucleotides, the CDR3 is TGTGCCAGCTCACTTATCTCAGGGGGAAACTACGAGCAGTACTTC. Residues: CASSLISGGNYEQYF.